What follows describes a single T cell receptor beta chain. A single base separates this from a much larger clone, so it may be a read error. This specimen belongs to a study of regulatory T cells in long-lasting Graves disease. Germline-derived CDR1 and CDR2 are SGHAT and FQNNGV. The V gene lost 2 bases and the J gene lost 9 bases, with 17 bases spanning the gap. This CDR3 is 15 amino acids long. TCR beta libraries were built with iRepertoire HTBI primers and Arm-PCR of CDR3 regions. TCRdb reprocessed the multiplex PCR reads via MiXCR and lists one record per CDR3 protein. This sample has around 340,000 distinct CDR3 sequences, with 20% found just once. Time point given: persistent/refractory GD, antithyroid drugs over 5 years with positive TRAb. The TCR library was prepared using RNA isolated from PBMCs.

The sample was peripheral blood mononuclear cells (PBMCs), taken when the disease was refractory, from a patient treated with antithyroid drugs. The chain couples TRBV11-2 to TRBJ1-5; D uncertain. The receptor was derived from a female donor with Graves disease. The CDR3: CASSLLQYKDRPQHF. CDR3 nucleotides: TGTGCCAGCAGCTTACTCCAGTACAAGGATCGGCCCCAGCATTTT.